The 21 T cell receptor beta chains listed next were all sequenced from one sample in a study of cytomegalovirus exposure and HLA in healthy donors. PCR primers comprised 60 Vbeta and 13 Jbeta primers. Only in-frame clones appear in the TCRdb table, and some are missing; sequencing was by immunoSEQ multiplex PCR. Among roughly 130,000 clones listed, around 82% were seen once. The specimen was PBMCs. These receptor sequences come from a male donor in good health and CMV-seropositive.

To note about this clone: One junction end disagrees with the germline gene, perhaps due to a read error. The chain has TRBV7-9 and TRBJ2-3, with 8 positions matching TRBD1. In germline, CDR1 is SEHNR, CDR2 FQNEAQ (reference sequence). This CDR3 spans 18 amino acids. The CDR3 region has the DNA TGTGCCAACAGCTCCAGTGAATTGGACAGGGATGGGACAGATACGCAGTATTTT. Translated, it gives CANSSSELDRDGTDTQYF.

The rearrangement links TRBV6-4 to TRBJ2-1, with 10 bases fitting TRBD2. Trimming cost V 2 bases and J 8 bases; bases outside gene matches: 3. The CDR3 length is 14 residues. The V gene's germline CDR1 is MRHNA and CDR2 SNTAGT. For the CDR3, the DNA is TGTGCCAGCAGTGACACTAGCGGGATTCATGAGCAGTTCTTC. This translates into CASSDTSGIHEQFF.

The chain has TRBV7-2 and TRBJ2-3; 7 bases line up with TRBD2. CDR3 length equals 15 residues. J gave up 2 bases and V 7 bases, and 9 bases lay outside the gene matches. The germline CDR1 and CDR2 sequences are SGHTA and FQGNSA. In DNA form, the CDR3 reads TGTGCCAGCACCCCCGGGGGGAGGTTCACAGATACGCAGTATTTT. It translates to CASTPGGRFTDTQYF.

Here the CDR3 reads CASSFQGRSYEQYF. The CDR3 region has the DNA TGTGCCAGCAGCTTTCAGGGTCGGTCCTACGAGCAGTACTTC. J is TRBJ2-7 and V is TRBV5-4; TRBD1 is a possible D gene (5 bases). V was pared by 2 bases and J by 1 base, with 10 bases between. Germline CDR1 and CDR2: SGHNT and YYREEE (reference sequence). The CDR3 runs 14 residues. The complete variable domain, with remaining parts taken from reference TRBV5-4 and TRBJ2-7, reads ETGVTQSPTHLIKTRGQQVTLRCSSQSGHNTVSWYQQALGQGPQFIFQYYREEENGRGNFPPRFSGLQFPNYSSELNVNALELDDSALYLCASSFQGRSYEQYFGPGTRLTVT.

The count of this clone is one. Germline and junction disagree at one end, which may indicate a read error. V and J are TRBV7-9 and TRBJ2-6, with TRBD1 identical over 11 bases. Germline V lookup: CDR1 SEHNR, CDR2 FQNEAQ (reference sequence). This CDR3 spans 17 amino acids. In DNA form, the CDR3 reads TGTTCCAGCAGCAGCGGACAGGGGGCGTATGGGGCCAACGTCCTGACTTTC. It translates to CSSSSGQGAYGANVLTF.

This rearrangement joins TRBV27 to TRBJ2-3; D gene unclear. The CDR3 loop spans 13 amino acids. V lost 3 bases and J lost 2, with 6 bases in between. Germline CDR1 and CDR2: MNHEY and SMNVEV (reference sequence). CDR3 sequence: CASSFRVTDTQYF. As DNA, the CDR3 is TGTGCCAGCAGTTTTCGCGTCACAGATACGCAGTATTTT.

The chain combines TRBV7-9 with TRBJ2-1, with 10 bases that match TRBD2. The CDR3 is 16 residues long. Germline values: CDR1 SEHNR, CDR2 FQNEAQ (reference sequence). Germline trimming cut 7 bases from V and 8 bases from J; bases unmatched to any gene: 14. The chain's CDR3 is CASTGSGTSVGYEQFF. CDR3 in DNA: TGTGCCAGCACCGGGTCGGGGACTAGCGTAGGCTATGAGCAGTTCTTC.

This clone has just one count. This chain connects TRBV5-4 to TRBJ2-1; D not resolved. Germline CDR1 is SGHNT and CDR2 is YYREEE (reference sequence). This CDR3 is 19 amino acids long. The germline V and J ends were trimmed by 0 bases and 7 bases, with 26 bases remaining between them. CDR3: CASSLAPVRLQLGKNEQFF. In DNA form, the CDR3 reads TGTGCCAGCAGCTTGGCACCCGTGCGGCTCCAACTCGGAAAGAATGAGCAGTTCTTC.

This clone appeared a few times. The chain joins TRBV29-1 to TRBJ2-7; TRBD2 is a possible D gene (6 bases). CDR1 SQVTM and CDR2 ANQGSEA come from the germline V gene. The CDR3 extends over 14 amino acids. V lost 6 bases and J lost 2, with 17 bases in between. CDR3: CSVPSAGYPYEQYF. Here the CDR3 DNA reads TGCAGCGTACCCTCGGCGGGATACCCCTACGAGCAGTACTTC.

The chain joins TRBV7-9 to TRBJ2-5; 7 bases are a match to TRBD1. Germline V gene lookup returns CDR1 SEHNR and CDR2 FQNEAQ (reference sequence). The CDR3 is 17 amino acids. With V trimmed by 2 bases and J by 4 bases, 13 bases remained unmatched. The CDR3 reads CASSLKGAPPHRETQYF. CDR3 nucleotides: TGTGCCAGCAGCTTAAAGGGGGCCCCCCCCCACCGAGAGACCCAGTACTTC.

The rearrangement links TRBV14 to TRBJ2-3; a weak D match, TRBD2 (7 bases). Trimming stripped 4 bases from V and 9 bases from J, with 17 bases between. This CDR3 has 14 residues. The germline V gene has CDR1 SGHDN and CDR2 FVKESK. The CDR3 DNA sequence: TGTGCCAGCAGCCCCCTTGGGGGGGCTGGCACGCAGTATTTT. The encoded protein is CASSPLGGAGTQYF. Combining the CDR3 with reference TRBV14 and TRBJ2-3 gives the whole variable domain EAGVTQFPSHSVIEKGQTVTLRCDPISGHDNLYWYRRVMGKEIKFLLHFVKESKQDESGMPNNRFLAERTGGTYSTLKVQPAELEDSGVYFCASSPLGGAGTQYFGPGTRLTVL.

This clone is a singleton in its sample. The chain combines TRBV5-1 with TRBJ1-2, with D uncertain. The V gene lost 4 bases and the J gene lost 5 bases, with 9 bases spanning the gap. The CDR3 loop spans 12 amino acids. The V gene's germline CDR1 is SGHRS and CDR2 YFSETQ. The CDR3 here is CASSDDGYGYTF. As DNA, the CDR3 is TGCGCCAGCAGCGACGACGGGTATGGCTACACCTTC.

This chain joins TRBV15 and TRBJ2-2; TRBD1 is a possible D gene (5 bases). Trimming removed 2 bases at V and 6 bases at J, with 13 bases between. Germline V gene sequence: CDR1 LNHNV, CDR2 YYDKDF (reference sequence). This CDR3 is 15 amino acids long. For the CDR3, the DNA is TGTGCCACCAGCAGACCCAACGAAGGGGCCGGGGAGCTGTTTTTT. Translated, it gives CATSRPNEGAGELFF. Together with reference TRBV15 and TRBJ2-2, the CDR3 gives the full variable domain: DAMVIQNPRYQVTQFGKPVTLSCSQTLNHNVMYWYQQKSSQAPKLLFHYYDKDFNNEADTPDNFQSRRPNTSFCFLDIRSPGLGDTAMYLCATSRPNEGAGELFFGEGSRLTVL.

The chain recombines TRBV7-9 with TRBJ1-6, with D perhaps matching TRBD1 (6 bases). Germline values: CDR1 SEHNR, CDR2 FQNEAQ (reference sequence). The CDR3 has 15 residues. Trimming shortened V by 5 bases and J by 7 bases, and 15 bases separated the two germline ends. The CDR3 reads CASSPGGGVNSPLHF. The CDR3 region has the DNA TGTGCCAGCAGCCCCGGAGGGGGGGTCAATTCACCCCTCCACTTT.

This rearrangement joins TRBV11-2 to TRBJ1-4, with D maybe TRBD1 (5 bases). Trimming removed 5 bases at V and 7 bases at J, with 14 bases between. Germline V gives CDR1 SGHAT, CDR2 FQNNGV. This CDR3 contains 14 residues. The CDR3 nucleotides are TGTGCCAGCAGCCCCCGGGGGAGGCGTGAAAAACTGTTTTTT. Its translation: CASSPRGRREKLFF.

The rearrangement links TRBV5-5 to TRBJ1-5; 9 bases fit TRBD1. The length of the CDR3 is 15 residues. CDR1 SGHKS and CDR2 YYEKEE come from the germline V gene (reference sequence). The ends lost 5 bases at V and 3 bases at J; junction bases unmatched: 6. DNA of the CDR3: TGTGCCAGCAGGTGGACAGGGGATAACAATCAGCCCCAGCATTTT. It specifies CASRWTGDNNQPQHF.

The count of this clone is one. The chain employs TRBV29-1 and TRBJ2-7; the match to TRBD2 covers 8 bases. Germline V gene data show CDR1 as SQVTM and CDR2 as ANQGSEA. The J segment lost 2 bases and the V segment lost 3 bases, leaving 6 bases of the junction unmatched. The CDR3 contains 14 residues. The CDR3, as DNA: TGCAGCGTTGATGGGGCGGGGGGCACCTACGAGCAGTACTTC. Its translation is CSVDGAGGTYEQYF.

J is TRBJ2-7 and V is TRBV9, with 9 bases that match TRBD1. The germline CDR1 and CDR2 sequences are SGDLS and YYNGEE. V lost 0 bases, J lost 4 bases, and 14 bases stayed unmatched. This CDR3 has 18 residues. The CDR3 coding sequence is TGTGCCAGCAGCGTAGGTGATCCACCGGGACAGGGTCTGTACGAGCAGTACTTC. Translated, it gives CASSVGDPPGQGLYEQYF.

The chain combines TRBV10-2 with TRBJ2-7, with a possible D match to TRBD2 (6 bases). In germline, CDR1 is WSHSY, CDR2 SAAADI. Trimming took 4 bases from V and 4 from J, leaving 20 bases between them. This CDR3 is 16 amino acids long. This CDR3 reads CASSGGSTSGFYEQYF. Here the CDR3 DNA reads TGCGCCAGCAGTGGGGGTAGCACCAGCGGGTTTTACGAGCAGTACTTC.

V usage is TRBV2 and J usage is TRBJ1-3; 7 bases line up with TRBD1. Losses at the gene ends were 5 bases for V and 4 bases for J; bases not matched to a gene: 8. The CDR3 contains 15 residues. Germline CDR1 and CDR2: SNHLY and FYNNEI. The CDR3 DNA sequence: TGTGCCAGCAGTATCGCGACAGGGAACGGAAACACCATATATTTT. As protein: CASSIATGNGNTIYF.

The J gene is TRBJ2-2, the V gene TRBV28, with 8 bases lining up with TRBD2. CDR1 and CDR2 from the germline V gene are MDHEN and SYDVKM. The CDR3 loop spans 16 amino acids. The V gene end was trimmed by 2 bases and the J gene end by 1 base; junction bases not matched to a gene: 3. This CDR3 is CASSLTLAGNTGELFF. For the CDR3, the DNA is TGTGCCAGCAGTTTAACCCTAGCGGGGAACACCGGGGAGCTGTTTTTT.